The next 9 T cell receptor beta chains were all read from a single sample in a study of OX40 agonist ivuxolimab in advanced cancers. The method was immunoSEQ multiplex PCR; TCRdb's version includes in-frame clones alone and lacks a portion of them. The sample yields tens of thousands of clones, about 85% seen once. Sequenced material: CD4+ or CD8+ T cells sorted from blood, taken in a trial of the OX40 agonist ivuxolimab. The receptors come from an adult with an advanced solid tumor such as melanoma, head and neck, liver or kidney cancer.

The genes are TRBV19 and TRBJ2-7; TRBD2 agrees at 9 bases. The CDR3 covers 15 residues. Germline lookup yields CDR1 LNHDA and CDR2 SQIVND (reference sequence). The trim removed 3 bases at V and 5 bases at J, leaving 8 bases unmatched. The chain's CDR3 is CASSILSGGFHEQYF. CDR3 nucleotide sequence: TGTGCCAGTAGTATCCTGAGCGGGGGGTTCCACGAGCAGTACTTC. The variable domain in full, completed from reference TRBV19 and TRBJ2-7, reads DGGITQSPKYLFRKEGQNVTLSCEQNLNHDAMYWYRQDPGQGLRLIYYSQIVNDFQKGDIAEGYSVSREKKESFPLTVTSAQKNPTAFYLCASSILSGGFHEQYFGPGTRLTVT.

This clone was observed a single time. The CDR3: CASTRGGQWIEQYF. The CDR3 DNA is TGTGCCAGCACCCGGGGGGGGCAGTGGATCGAGCAGTACTTC. The V gene is TRBV6-1, the J gene TRBJ2-7, with 8 nucleotides matching TRBD2. Germline assignment: CDR1 MNHNS and CDR2 SASEGT. The CDR3 extends over 14 amino acids. J lost 6 bases, V lost 7 bases, and 11 bases had no gene match.

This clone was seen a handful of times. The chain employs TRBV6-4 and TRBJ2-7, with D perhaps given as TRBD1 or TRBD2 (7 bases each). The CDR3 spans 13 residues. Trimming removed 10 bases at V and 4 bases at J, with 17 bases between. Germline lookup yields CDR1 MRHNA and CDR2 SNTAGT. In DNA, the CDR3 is TGTGCCACCCCAGGGGGGGCAAATTACGAGCAGTACGTC. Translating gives CATPGGANYEQYV.

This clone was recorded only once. CDR3: CASAGGGTTDTQYF. The CDR3 DNA sequence: TGTGCCAGTGCTGGCGGGGGGACCACAGATACGCAGTATTTT. V and J are TRBV6-5 and TRBJ2-3; 8 bases match TRBD2. V trimming: 9 bases; J trimming: 2 bases; junction bases outside the gene matches: 7. The V gene's germline CDR1 is MNHEY and CDR2 SVGAGI. The CDR3 length is 14 residues.

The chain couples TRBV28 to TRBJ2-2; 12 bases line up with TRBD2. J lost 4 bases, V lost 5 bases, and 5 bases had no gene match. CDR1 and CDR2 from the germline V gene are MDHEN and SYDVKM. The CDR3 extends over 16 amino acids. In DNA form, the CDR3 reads TGTGCCAGCAGTCCTAGCGGGAGGGCGAGCACCGGGGAGCTGTTTTTT. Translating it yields CASSPSGRASTGELFF.

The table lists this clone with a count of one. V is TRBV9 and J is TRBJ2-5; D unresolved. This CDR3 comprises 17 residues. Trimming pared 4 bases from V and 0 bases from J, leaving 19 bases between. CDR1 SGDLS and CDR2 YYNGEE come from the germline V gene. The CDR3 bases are TGTGCCAGCAGCTCTCCCTCAGCAGGCTCGTACCAAGAGACCCAGTACTTC. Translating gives CASSSPSAGSYQETQYF.

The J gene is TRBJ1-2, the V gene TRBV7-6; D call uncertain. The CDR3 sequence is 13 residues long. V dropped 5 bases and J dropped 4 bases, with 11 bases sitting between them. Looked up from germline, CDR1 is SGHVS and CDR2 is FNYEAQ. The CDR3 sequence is CASSGDGLYGYTF. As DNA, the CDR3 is TGTGCCAGCAGCGGAGACGGACTCTATGGCTACACCTTC. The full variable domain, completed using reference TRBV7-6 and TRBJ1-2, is GAGVSQSPRYKVTKRGQDVALRCDPISGHVSLYWYRQALGQGPEFLTYFNYEAQQDKSGLPNDRFSAERPEGSISTLTIQRTEQRDSAMYRCASSGDGLYGYTFGSGTRLTVV.

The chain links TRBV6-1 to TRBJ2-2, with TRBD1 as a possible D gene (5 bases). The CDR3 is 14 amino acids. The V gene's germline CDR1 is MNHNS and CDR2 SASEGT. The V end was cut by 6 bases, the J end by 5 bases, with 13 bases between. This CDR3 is CASRVQGSTGELFF. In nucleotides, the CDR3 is TGTGCCAGCAGAGTGCAGGGCTCTACCGGGGAGCTGTTTTTT.

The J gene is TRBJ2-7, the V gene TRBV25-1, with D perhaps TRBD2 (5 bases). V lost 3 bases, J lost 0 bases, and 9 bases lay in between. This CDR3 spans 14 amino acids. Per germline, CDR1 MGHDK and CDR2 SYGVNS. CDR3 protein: CASSDTRGSYEQYF. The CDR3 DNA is TGTGCCAGCAGTGACACCCGGGGCTCCTACGAGCAGTACTTC.